This TCR beta chain was captured in a study of cytomegalovirus exposure and HLA in healthy donors. Study-wide results and caveats: Most TCRs appeared rarely, but some public TCRs recurred in many donors. A later examination showed that TCR association rates differed by HLA locus, with DRB1 most and HLA-C fewest. Later analysis demonstrated an association between a missense DCLRE1C variant and TCR beta V- and J-gene trimming.

The germline gives CDR1 SGHRS, CDR2 YFSETQ. Trimming cost V 2 bases and J 6 bases, with 18 bases left between them. The length of the CDR3 is 15 residues. About this clone: The antigen remains unidentified.

Unrecorded immune exposures were likely, despite nominal health at sampling. Use of 60 Vbeta and 13 Jbeta primers characterized the PCR. Libraries were prepared by immunoSEQ multiplex PCR; TCRdb keeps only in-frame clonotypes and omits some of them. The data contain roughly 130,000 clones, 65% to 75% of them seen just once; the ten biggest clones take up around 7%. The gene calls are TRBV5-1 and TRBJ2-7, with a weak D call TRBD1 (6 bases). This clonotype was obtained from a man in his forties in good health and CMV-seropositive. The sequencing sample was made of PBMCs. CDR3 DNA: TGCGCCAGCAGCTTCGGCTCAGGGGCACTACGCGAGCAGTACTTC. As protein: CASSFGSGALREQYF.